The 31 T cell receptor beta chains below all came from one sample that was sequenced in a study of cytomegalovirus exposure and HLA in healthy donors. A multiplex PCR was run with 60 Vbeta primers and 13 Jbeta primers. This table comes from immunoSEQ multiplex PCR, and its TCRdb copy is limited to in-frame clones, with some not included. The top ten hold over 1.5% of the sample, which has about 190,000 clones, around 80% seen once. Material for sequencing was PBMCs. These receptors came from a man aged 40-55 years in good health and CMV-seropositive.

The chain uses TRBV5-1 and TRBJ2-1; no definite D call. With 0 bases removed from V and 8 bases from J, the gap between germline ends came to 6 bases. CDR1 is SGHRS, CDR2 YFSETQ, per germline. The CDR3 contains 12 residues. CDR3 sequence: CASSLVDDEQFF. Written as DNA, the CDR3 is TGCGCCAGCAGCTTGGTAGATGATGAGCAGTTCTTC. The full variable domain, with the rest looked up from reference TRBV5-1 and TRBJ2-1, is KAGVTQTPRYLIKTRGQQVTLSCSPISGHRSVSWYQQTPGQGLQFLFEYFSETQRNKGNFPGRFSGRQFSNSRSEMNVSTLELGDSALYLCASSLVDDEQFFGPGTRLTVL.

CDR3 coding DNA: TGCGCCAGCAGCTCCACACCTTCTAACTATGGCTACACCTTC. Translation gives CASSSTPSNYGYTF. This chain uses TRBV5-1 with TRBJ1-2; D is unclear. V was shortened by 3 bases and J by 0 bases, with 9 bases between the two germline ends. Germline V gene sequence: CDR1 SGHRS, CDR2 YFSETQ. The CDR3 is 14 amino acids.

The chain is built from TRBV29-1 and TRBJ2-1; tentative D call: TRBD2 (5 bases). CDR1 and CDR2 (germline): SQVTM, ANQGSEA. The CDR3 runs to 14 residues. The germline V and J ends were trimmed by 3 bases and 0 bases, with 9 bases remaining between them. The CDR3 DNA sequence: TGCAGCGTTGAGCGCACTAGCTCCTACAATGAGCAGTTCTTC. Translating it yields CSVERTSSYNEQFF.

The genes are TRBV4-1 and TRBJ2-5; maybe TRBD1 (6 bases). Looked up from germline, CDR1 is MGHRA and CDR2 is YSYEKL. The CDR3 sequence is 13 residues long. Trimming took 6 bases from V and 0 from J, leaving 8 bases between them. CDR3 in amino acids: CASSPGDQETQYF. The CDR3 DNA reads TGCGCCAGCAGTCCAGGGGACCAAGAGACCCAGTACTTC.

About this clone: The junction differs from germline at one of its ends, possibly a read error. The chain joins TRBV7-7 to TRBJ2-2; D gene unclear. Germline CDR1 is SSHAT and CDR2 is FNYEAQ (reference sequence). CDR3 length: 13 amino acids. The CDR3 nucleotides read TGTGCTAGCAGCTTAGAGACACCCGGGGAGCTGTTTTTT. Amino acids: CASSLETPGELFF.

This chain uses TRBV29-1 with TRBJ1-3; maybe TRBD1 (6 bases). Trimming removed 2 bases from V and 7 bases from J, with 9 bases in between. The CDR3 is 12 residues long. Germline lookup yields CDR1 SQVTM and CDR2 ANQGSEA. This CDR3 reads CSVESGENTIYF. In nucleotides, the CDR3 is TGCAGCGTTGAATCAGGGGAGAACACCATATATTTT.

V gene TRBV5-6 combines with J gene TRBJ1-1, with 10 nucleotides matching TRBD1. Trimming took 3 bases from V and 1 from J; bases not matched to a gene: 3. Germline loops: CDR1 SGHDT, CDR2 YYEEEE. This CDR3 has 15 amino acids. CDR3 protein: CASSWGDRGNTEAFF. As DNA, the CDR3 is TGTGCCAGCAGCTGGGGGGACAGGGGGAACACTGAAGCTTTCTTT.

This clone showed up just once. This chain links TRBV28 with TRBJ1-1, with a weak D call TRBD1 (5 bases). CDR1 MDHEN and CDR2 SYDVKM come from the germline V gene. V shed 3 bases and J shed 7 bases, with 18 bases lying between them. This CDR3 is built from 15 residues. Written as DNA, the CDR3 is TGTGCCAGCAGTTTGGGGGGTAGTAGGTCGGATGAAGCTTTCTTT. Translated, it gives CASSLGGSRSDEAFF.

The V gene is TRBV9, the J gene TRBJ1-2, with unresolved D. The CDR3 runs to 14 residues. V was cut by 2 bases and J by 0 bases, with 8 bases left in between. Germline CDR1 SGDLS, CDR2 YYNGEE. The CDR3 here is CASSVVGANYGYTF. The CDR3 nucleotides are TGTGCCAGCAGCGTTGTTGGAGCTAACTATGGCTACACCTTC.

CDR3 DNA sequence: TGTGCCAGCAGCACCCGGACAGCCCACAATGAGCAGTTCTTC. Encoded protein: CASSTRTAHNEQFF. The genes are TRBV5-6 and TRBJ2-1; possibly TRBD1 for D (6 bases). V was pared by 4 bases and J by 5 bases, with 13 bases between. The germline gives CDR1 SGHDT, CDR2 YYEEEE. This CDR3 spans 14 amino acids.

J is TRBJ2-2 and V is TRBV19; TRBD2 matches at 8 bases. The CDR3 spans 16 residues. J was trimmed by 0 bases and V by 7 bases; bases with no gene match: 7. Germline assignment: CDR1 LNHDA and CDR2 SQIVND (reference sequence). Written as DNA, the CDR3 is TGTGCCAGTACCTCCCGGGGGGGGGCGAACACCGGGGAGCTGTTTTTT. As protein: CASTSRGGANTGELFF. Together with reference TRBV19 and TRBJ2-2, the CDR3 gives the full variable domain: DGGITQSPKYLFRKEGQNVTLSCEQNLNHDAMYWYRQDPGQGLRLIYYSQIVNDFQKGDIAEGYSVSREKKESFPLTVTSAQKNPTAFYLCASTSRGGANTGELFFGEGSRLTVL.

This clone occurred a few times. The V call is TRBV7-2, the J call TRBJ2-7, with D tentatively TRBD2 (6 bases). Per the germline V gene, CDR1 is SGHTA and CDR2 is FQGNSA. The V gene lost 0 bases and the J gene lost 3 bases, with 15 bases spanning the gap. CDR3 size: 16 residues. As DNA, the CDR3 is TGTGCCAGCAGCTTAGCAGGAGGGCGGGTCATCTACGAGCAGTACTTC. Protein: CASSLAGGRVIYEQYF. The full variable domain, with the rest looked up from reference TRBV7-2 and TRBJ2-7, is GAGVSQSPSNKVTEKGKDVELRCDPISGHTALYWYRQSLGQGLEFLIYFQGNSAPDKSGLPSDRFSAERTGGSVSTLTIQRTQQEDSAVYLCASSLAGGRVIYEQYFGPGTRLTVT.

This chain uses TRBV11-3 with TRBJ2-3; the match to TRBD2 covers 11 bases. This CDR3 is built from 16 residues. J gave up 2 bases and V 4 bases, and 5 bases lay outside the gene matches. CDR1 is SGHNT and CDR2 is YENEEA in the germline V gene. CDR3 bases: TGTGCCAGCAGCTCGGGACTAGCGGAGTACACAGATACGCAGTATTTT. Amino acid sequence: CASSSGLAEYTDTQYF.

J is TRBJ2-1 and V is TRBV5-1; 10 bases match TRBD2. The J segment lost 4 bases and the V segment lost 1 base, leaving 5 bases of the junction unmatched. The CDR3 consists of 16 residues. In germline, CDR1 is SGHRS, CDR2 YFSETQ. CDR3 coding DNA: TGCGCCAGCAGCTTGTTGGGGACTAGCGCATACAATGAGCAGTTCTTC. It is translated as CASSLLGTSAYNEQFF. Based on the CDR3 plus reference TRBV5-1 and TRBJ2-1, the full variable domain is KAGVTQTPRYLIKTRGQQVTLSCSPISGHRSVSWYQQTPGQGLQFLFEYFSETQRNKGNFPGRFSGRQFSNSRSEMNVSTLELGDSALYLCASSLLGTSAYNEQFFGPGTRLTVL.

In this sample, this clone turned up a few times. The chain combines TRBV5-6 with TRBJ2-5; D remains ambiguous. The J call may be faulty, since TRBJ2-7 better matches the DNA end. CDR1 is SGHDT, CDR2 YYEEEE, per germline. The CDR3 is 13 residues long. The CDR3 loop is CASSLSNRYEQYF. The CDR3 DNA sequence: TGTGCCAGCAGCTTGAGCAACCGCTACGAGCAGTACTTC.

Turning to this clone: The sample contains more than one DNA sequence encoding this CDR3. This chain connects TRBV29-1 to TRBJ2-5, with D possibly being TRBD2 (6 bases). CDR1 is SQVTM and CDR2 is ANQGSEA in the germline V gene. The ends were cut back, 4 bases at V and 5 bases at J, with 8 bases in the middle. The CDR3 runs 11 residues. As DNA, the CDR3 is TGCAGCGTTGGCGCGGGGGAGACCCAGTACTTC. The encoded protein is CSVGAGETQYF.

This clone appeared a single time. The J gene is TRBJ1-2, the V gene TRBV9; 10 nucleotides agree with TRBD1. CDR3 length: 13 amino acids. Germline CDR1 reads SGDLS; CDR2 reads YYNGEE. V dropped 2 bases and J dropped 5; count of bases not matched to a gene: 0. The CDR3 reads CASSVGQGYGYTF. DNA of the CDR3: TGTGCCAGCAGCGTGGGACAGGGGTATGGCTACACCTTC.

The CDR3 is CASSRTGSYNEQFF. CDR3 bases: TGCGCCAGCAGCCGGACAGGCTCCTACAATGAGCAGTTCTTC. The chain has TRBV5-1 and TRBJ2-1, with TRBD1 identical over 7 bases. The CDR3 has 14 amino acids. Germline assignment: CDR1 SGHRS and CDR2 YFSETQ. After removal of 4 bases from V and 0 bases from J, the junction contained 1 base not matched to a gene.

The V gene is TRBV6-5, the J gene TRBJ2-7; 8 bases are a match to TRBD1. V shed 6 bases, J shed 3 bases, and the junction held 7 bases outside the gene matches. This CDR3 is built from 14 residues. The germline V gene has CDR1 MNHEY and CDR2 SVGAGI. The CDR3 DNA is TGTGCCAGCAGCCAGGGGGACAGGCTCTACGAGCAGTACTTC. It codes for CASSQGDRLYEQYF.

This clone came up once. This chain links TRBV4-1 with TRBJ2-1; 13 bases agree with TRBD2. Germline V gene sequence: CDR1 MGHRA, CDR2 YSYEKL. CDR3 length: 17 amino acids. The V and J ends lost 4 bases and 0 bases, in that order; junction bases with no gene match: 3. CDR3 nucleotides: TGCGCCAGCAGCCCTTGGACTAGCGGGAGCTCCTACAATGAGCAGTTCTTC. Translated: CASSPWTSGSSYNEQFF.

V and J are TRBV27 and TRBJ2-7; D uncertain. The length of the CDR3 is 13 residues. V was shortened by 5 bases and J by 0 bases, with 8 bases between the two germline ends. In germline, CDR1 is MNHEY, CDR2 SMNVEV (reference sequence). CDR3 DNA: TGTGCCAGCAGTCGCCAGTTCTCCTACGAGCAGTACTTC. It yields the protein CASSRQFSYEQYF.

This chain joins TRBV11-2 and TRBJ1-2, with 8 nucleotides matching TRBD1. The CDR3 has 15 amino acids. Germline lookup yields CDR1 SGHAT and CDR2 FQNNGV. V trimming: 5 bases; J trimming: 4 bases; junction bases outside the gene matches: 9. The CDR3 sequence is CASSLPGTGLYGYTF. CDR3 DNA sequence: TGTGCCAGCAGCCTACCCGGGACAGGCCTCTATGGCTACACCTTC.

This chain joins TRBV7-6 and TRBJ2-7; 7 positions match TRBD2. Germline-derived CDR1 and CDR2 are SGHVS and FNYEAQ. The CDR3 totals 13 residues. The J segment lost 6 bases and the V segment lost 5 bases, leaving 7 bases of the junction unmatched. The CDR3 here is CASSQGLVGEQYF. For the CDR3, the DNA is TGTGCCAGCAGCCAAGGACTAGTTGGCGAGCAGTACTTC.

This clone has just a few counts. J is TRBJ1-2 and V is TRBV6-6; perhaps TRBD1 as D (5 bases). This CDR3 contains 13 residues. The germline V gene has CDR1 MNHNY and CDR2 SVGAGI (reference sequence). Deletions cut 6 bases from V and 8 bases from J, with 16 bases between. The CDR3 reads CASRPQGIQGYTF. DNA for the CDR3: TGTGCCAGCAGACCTCAGGGAATCCAGGGCTACACCTTC.

CDR3 amino acids: CASSLPGQRVAVAGELFF. CDR3 bases: TGTGCCAGCAGCTTACCGGGACAGAGGGTCGCTGTTGCCGGGGAGCTGTTTTTT. V usage is TRBV7-8 and J usage is TRBJ2-2; 7 positions match TRBD1. After removal of 2 bases from V and 6 bases from J, the junction contained 15 bases not matched to a gene. There are 18 residues in the CDR3. CDR1 and CDR2 from the germline V gene are SGHVS and FQNEAQ.

The J gene is TRBJ1-6, the V gene TRBV30; D uncertain. This CDR3 spans 12 amino acids. The germline V gene encodes CDR1 GTSNPN and CDR2 SVGIG (reference sequence). Deletions cut 1 base from V and 8 bases from J, with 6 bases between. The CDR3 DNA reads TGTGCCTGGAGTGGCTCGGATTCACCCCTCCACTTT. This encodes CAWSGSDSPLHF.

The chain combines TRBV6-5 with TRBJ2-1; D not certain. CDR1 is MNHEY and CDR2 is SVGAGI in the germline V gene. CDR3 length: 14 residues. Deletions cut 5 bases from V and 7 bases from J, with 15 bases between. The CDR3 sequence is CASSTDTSRNEQFF. CDR3 nucleotides: TGTGCCAGCAGTACCGACACGAGTCGGAATGAGCAGTTCTTC.

The sample holds one count of this clone. The chain is built from TRBV14 and TRBJ1-2; 7 nucleotides line up with TRBD1. The V segment lost 3 bases and the J segment 3 bases; nucleotides outside the gene matches: 7. There are 15 residues in the CDR3. Germline lookup yields CDR1 SGHDN and CDR2 FVKESK. CDR3 sequence (DNA): TGTGCCAGCAGCCACAAACAGGGGCCGTACTATGGCTACACCTTC. It codes for CASSHKQGPYYGYTF.

This clone came up a few times. The chain carries TRBV20-1 and TRBJ1-1; D remains unclear. There are 10 residues in the CDR3. Trimming cost V 3 bases and J 7 bases, with 6 bases left between them. Looked up from germline, CDR1 is DFQATT and CDR2 is SNEGSKA (reference sequence). The CDR3 DNA is TGCAGTGCTAGTCGTTTTGAAGCTTTCTTT. As protein: CSASRFEAFF.

Only one count was recorded for this clone. The chain couples TRBV6-5 to TRBJ1-2; 8 bases map to TRBD1. Per the germline V gene, CDR1 is MNHEY and CDR2 is SVGAGI. The CDR3 sequence is 13 residues long. V shed 5 bases and J 8 bases; nucleotides not matched to a gene: 7. Here the CDR3 reads CASSLDRGNGYTF. In DNA form, the CDR3 reads TGTGCCAGCAGTCTCGACAGGGGAAACGGCTACACCTTC.

The V and J genes are TRBV7-2 and TRBJ2-5; 8 bases agree with TRBD2. The CDR3 sequence is 14 residues long. V dropped 5 bases and J dropped 5; count of bases not matched to a gene: 7. Germline CDR1 is SGHTA and CDR2 is FQGNSA. CDR3 loop: CASSPGGRGETQYF. DNA of the CDR3: TGTGCCAGCAGCCCGGGAGGGAGGGGGGAGACCCAGTACTTC.